These T cell receptor beta chains were read from a single sample in a study of blood T cell repertoires in COVID-19. Sequencing used immunoSEQ multiplex PCR; TCRdb keeps in-frame clones, though not all of them. Of over 350,000 clones in the sample, approximately 90% were seen once. Source material: peripheral blood. These receptors all stem from a woman in her twenties or thirties with active or convalescent COVID-19. The CDR3 runs from the conserved cysteine through the conserved F or W. The D gene is left open where the match is weak. A clone size is listed for some rows: how often the clone was seen (once, few, many), or a class if it is expanded.

clone size: once; D gene: .; J gene: TRBJ2-3; V gene: TRBV11-2; CDR3 protein: CASSFSERTDTQYF; CDR3 DNA: TGTGCCAGCAGCTTTTCGGAGCGCACAGATACGCAGTATTTT
clone size: .; D gene: TRBD2; J gene: TRBJ2-5; V gene: TRBV7-8; CDR3 protein: CASSIFSGTKETQYF; CDR3 DNA: TGTGCCAGCAGCATCTTTAGCGGGACAAAAGAGACCCAGTACTTC
clone size: .; D gene: .; J gene: TRBJ2-5; V gene: TRBV9; CDR3 protein: CASSTQGETQYF; CDR3 DNA: TGTGCCAGCAGCACCCAGGGAGAGACCCAGTACTTC
clone size: .; D gene: .; J gene: TRBJ1-5; V gene: TRBV19; CDR3 protein: CASSRARNQPQHF; CDR3 DNA: TGTGCCAGTAGTAGGGCCCGAAATCAGCCCCAGCATTTT
clone size: .; D gene: .; J gene: TRBJ1-4; V gene: TRBV5-4; CDR3 protein: CASQQGVEEKLFF; CDR3 DNA: TGTGCCAGCCAACAGGGAGTTGAGGAAAAACTGTTTTTT
clone size: .; D gene: TRBD1; J gene: TRBJ1-6; V gene: TRBV2; CDR3 protein: CASVRTGRDYSPLHF; CDR3 DNA: TGTGCCAGCGTGCGGACAGGGAGGGATTATTCACCCCTCCACTTT
clone size: .; D gene: TRBD2; J gene: TRBJ2-1; V gene: TRBV7-9; CDR3 protein: CASSLGCGRGSYNEQFF; CDR3 DNA: TGTGCCAGCAGCTTAGGCTGCGGGAGGGGCTCCTACAATGAGCAGTTCTTC
clone size: .; D gene: .; J gene: TRBJ1-1; V gene: TRBV30; CDR3 protein: CAWSLRQNTEAFF; CDR3 DNA: TGTGCCTGGAGTCTTAGACAGAACACTGAAGCTTTCTTT
clone size: .; D gene: TRBD1; J gene: TRBJ1-4; V gene: TRBV27; CDR3 protein: CASSTHRGRIEKLFF; CDR3 DNA: TGTGCCAGCAGTACCCACAGGGGGCGCATCGAAAAACTGTTTTTT
clone size: .; D gene: TRBD1; J gene: TRBJ1-1; V gene: TRBV5-1; CDR3 protein: CASSTRTGVRGTEAFF; CDR3 DNA: TGCGCCAGCAGCACACGGACAGGGGTTCGGGGCACTGAAGCTTTCTTT
clone size: .; D gene: .; J gene: TRBJ2-7; V gene: TRBV19; CDR3 protein: CASSIVGDFSPNYEQYF; CDR3 DNA: TGTGCCAGTAGTATAGTAGGTGACTTCAGCCCAAACTACGAGCAGTACTTC
clone size: .; D gene: .; J gene: TRBJ2-5; V gene: TRBV5-4; CDR3 protein: CASSLQGQETQYF; CDR3 DNA: TGTGCCAGCAGCTTGCAGGGCCAAGAGACCCAGTACTTC
clone size: .; D gene: TRBD1; J gene: TRBJ2-7; V gene: TRBV6-5; CDR3 protein: CATARDRDFYEQYF; CDR3 DNA: TGTGCCACCGCAAGGGACAGGGACTTCTACGAGCAGTACTTC
clone size: .; D gene: TRBD2; J gene: TRBJ2-3; V gene: TRBV10-2; CDR3 protein: CASSQTSGMSDTQYF; CDR3 DNA: TGCGCCAGCAGTCAGACTAGCGGGATGTCTGATACGCAGTATTTT
clone size: .; D gene: TRBD1; J gene: TRBJ1-2; V gene: TRBV19; CDR3 protein: CASSYRDRVNYGYTF; CDR3 DNA: TGTGCCAGTAGTTACCGGGACAGGGTGAACTATGGCTACACCTTC
clone size: .; D gene: TRBD1; J gene: TRBJ1-4; V gene: TRBV5-1; CDR3 protein: CASSLVGQVSPNEKLFF; CDR3 DNA: TGCGCCAGCAGCTTGGTGGGACAGGTGTCCCCTAATGAAAAACTGTTTTTT
clone size: .; D gene: TRBD2; J gene: TRBJ2-1; V gene: TRBV11-2; CDR3 protein: CASSLVEGLAGLDEQFF; CDR3 DNA: TGTGCCAGCAGCTTAGTAGAGGGACTAGCGGGGTTAGATGAGCAGTTCTTC
clone size: .; D gene: .; J gene: TRBJ1-1; V gene: TRBV5-1; CDR3 protein: CASSLAQGMLRGTEAFF; CDR3 DNA: TGCGCCAGCAGCTTGGCCCAGGGGATGCTTCGTGGCACTGAAGCTTTCTTT
clone size: .; D gene: .; J gene: TRBJ2-7; V gene: TRBV18; CDR3 protein: CASSPEIWRGNSSSYEQYF; CDR3 DNA: TGTGCCAGCTCACCAGAAATCTGGCGGGGAAACTCGAGCTCCTACGAGCAGTACTTC
clone size: .; D gene: .; J gene: TRBJ1-1; V gene: TRBV11-2; CDR3 protein: CASSLVVDTEAFF; CDR3 DNA: TGTGCCAGCAGCTTAGTGGTAGACACTGAAGCTTTCTTT
clone size: .; D gene: TRBD1; J gene: TRBJ2-1; V gene: TRBV29-1; CDR3 protein: CSVAGTVNTNEQFF; CDR3 DNA: TGCAGCGTAGCCGGGACAGTAAACACCAATGAGCAGTTCTTC
clone size: .; D gene: .; J gene: TRBJ1-2; V gene: TRBV10-2; CDR3 protein: CASIRGTGTNYGYTF; CDR3 DNA: TGCGCCAGCATCCGAGGAACAGGTACTAACTATGGCTACACCTTC
clone size: .; D gene: .; J gene: TRBJ2-1; V gene: TRBV5-1; CDR3 protein: CASSSGLDYNEQFF; CDR3 DNA: TGCGCCAGCAGCTCTGGACTGGATTACAATGAGCAGTTCTTC
clone size: .; D gene: .; J gene: TRBJ1-1; V gene: TRBV9; CDR3 protein: CASSVATGGPISTEAFF; CDR3 DNA: TGTGCCAGCAGCGTAGCTACCGGGGGACCTATTTCCACTGAAGCTTTCTTT
clone size: .; D gene: TRBD1; J gene: TRBJ2-6; V gene: TRBV18; CDR3 protein: CASSPGEPGQGVSGANVLTF; CDR3 DNA: TGTGCCAGCTCACCCGGGGAACCGGGACAGGGTGTCTCTGGGGCCAACGTCCTGACTTTC
clone size: once; D gene: .; J gene: TRBJ1-1; V gene: TRBV7-8; CDR3 protein: CASSPGEGITEAFF; CDR3 DNA: TGTGCCAGCAGCCCCGGGGAGGGGATCACTGAAGCTTTCTTT
clone size: .; D gene: .; J gene: TRBJ1-5; V gene: TRBV15; CDR3 protein: CATSRVTGNQPQHF; CDR3 DNA: TGTGCCACCAGCAGAGTCACTGGCAATCAGCCCCAGCATTTT
clone size: .; D gene: .; J gene: TRBJ1-2; V gene: TRBV3-1/TRBV3-2; CDR3 protein: CASSQPTRFSGYTF; CDR3 DNA: TGTGCCAGCAGCCAACCGACTCGATTTTCTGGCTACACCTTC
clone size: few; D gene: .; J gene: TRBJ1-5; V gene: TRBV18; CDR3 protein: CASSPLALARGNQPQHF; CDR3 DNA: TGTGCCAGCTCACCACTGGCCTTGGCCAGGGGCAATCAGCCCCAGCATTTT
clone size: .; D gene: .; J gene: TRBJ2-7; V gene: TRBV14; CDR3 protein: CASSTQASSYEQYF; CDR3 DNA: TGTGCCAGCAGTACGCAGGCGAGCTCCTACGAGCAGTACTTC
clone size: .; D gene: .; J gene: TRBJ2-7; V gene: TRBV6-5; CDR3 protein: CASTRDFYEQYF; CDR3 DNA: TGTGCCAGTACCCGGGACTTCTACGAGCAGTACTTC
clone size: .; D gene: .; J gene: TRBJ1-2; V gene: TRBV6-1; CDR3 protein: CASTEGAGLGYGYTF; CDR3 DNA: TGTGCCAGCACTGAAGGGGCAGGGCTGGGGTATGGCTACACCTTC
clone size: .; D gene: .; J gene: TRBJ1-3; V gene: TRBV30; CDR3 protein: CAWSLPGAGNTIYF; CDR3 DNA: TGTGCCTGGAGCCTCCCAGGGGCTGGAAACACCATATATTTT
clone size: once; D gene: TRBD2; J gene: TRBJ2-1; V gene: TRBV3-1/TRBV3-2; CDR3 protein: CASSQAGSGRAHEQFF; CDR3 DNA: TGTGCCAGCAGCCAAGCGGGTAGCGGGAGGGCCCATGAGCAGTTCTTC
clone size: .; D gene: TRBD1; J gene: TRBJ1-1; V gene: TRBV27; CDR3 protein: CASSPLQGSGAFF; CDR3 DNA: TGTGCCAGCAGTCCGTTACAGGGGTCGGGGGCTTTCTTT
clone size: .; D gene: .; J gene: TRBJ1-1; V gene: TRBV3-1/TRBV3-2; CDR3 protein: CASSPLGDTEAFF; CDR3 DNA: TGTGCCAGCAGCCCCCTAGGGGACACTGAAGCTTTCTTT
clone size: .; D gene: .; J gene: TRBJ2-5; V gene: TRBV3-1/TRBV3-2; CDR3 protein: CASSPRPGETQYF; CDR3 DNA: TGTGCCAGCAGCCCCAGGCCCGGAGAGACCCAGTACTTC
clone size: .; D gene: TRBD2; J gene: TRBJ2-3; V gene: TRBV7-9; CDR3 protein: CASSLTSGGGTDTQYF; CDR3 DNA: TGTGCCAGCAGCTTAACTAGCGGGGGGGGAACAGATACGCAGTATTTT
clone size: .; D gene: .; J gene: TRBJ1-2; V gene: TRBV4-1; CDR3 protein: CASSHSRVPADSGYGYTF; CDR3 DNA: TGCGCCAGCAGCCACTCAAGAGTCCCCGCCGACAGTGGGTATGGCTACACCTTC
clone size: .; D gene: .; J gene: TRBJ2-6; V gene: TRBV3-1/TRBV3-2; CDR3 protein: CASSQAPQGSSSGANVLTF; CDR3 DNA: TGTGCCAGCAGCCAAGCGCCACAGGGATCAAGCTCTGGGGCCAACGTCCTGACTTTC
clone size: .; D gene: .; J gene: TRBJ1-5; V gene: TRBV5-8; CDR3 protein: CASSWRGFVTQPQHF; CDR3 DNA: TGTGCCAGCAGCTGGAGAGGGTTCGTTACTCAGCCCCAGCATTTT
clone size: .; D gene: .; J gene: TRBJ2-1; V gene: TRBV4-2; CDR3 protein: CASSQGPDSYNEQFF; CDR3 DNA: TGTGCCAGCAGCCAGGGGCCCGACTCCTACAATGAGCAGTTCTTC
clone size: .; D gene: TRBD2; J gene: TRBJ2-2; V gene: TRBV12-5; CDR3 protein: CASGLVWLTPGTSGPGDNTGELFF; CDR3 DNA: TGTGCTAGTGGTTTGGTTTGGCTGACCCCCGGGACTAGCGGGCCGGGGGATAACACCGGGGAGCTGTTTTTT
clone size: .; D gene: .; J gene: TRBJ2-5; V gene: TRBV5-6; CDR3 protein: CASSSQETQYF; CDR3 DNA: TGTGCCAGCAGCTCACAAGAGACCCAGTACTTC
clone size: .; D gene: TRBD1; J gene: TRBJ1-1; V gene: TRBV2; CDR3 protein: CASRARGGLNTEAFF; CDR3 DNA: TGTGCCAGCAGGGCCCGAGGGGGCCTGAACACTGAAGCTTTCTTT
clone size: .; D gene: .; J gene: TRBJ1-2; V gene: TRBV5-4; CDR3 protein: CASSLYQGNYGYTF; CDR3 DNA: TGTGCCAGCAGCTTGTACCAGGGTAACTATGGCTACACCTTC
clone size: .; D gene: TRBD1; J gene: TRBJ1-3; V gene: TRBV4-1; CDR3 protein: CASSQSPGTGSGNTIYF; CDR3 DNA: TGCGCCAGCAGCCAAAGCCCCGGGACAGGCTCTGGAAACACCATATATTTT